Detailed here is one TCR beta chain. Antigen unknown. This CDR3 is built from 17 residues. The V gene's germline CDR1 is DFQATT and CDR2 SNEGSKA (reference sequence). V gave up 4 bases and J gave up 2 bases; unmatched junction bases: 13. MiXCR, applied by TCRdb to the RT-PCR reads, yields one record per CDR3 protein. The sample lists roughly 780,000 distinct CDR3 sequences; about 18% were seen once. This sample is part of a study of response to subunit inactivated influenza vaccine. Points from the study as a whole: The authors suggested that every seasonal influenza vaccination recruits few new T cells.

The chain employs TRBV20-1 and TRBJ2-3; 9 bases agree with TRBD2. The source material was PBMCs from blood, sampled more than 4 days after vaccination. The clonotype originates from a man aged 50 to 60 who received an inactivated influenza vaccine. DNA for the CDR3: TGCAGTGCTATTGGTTTGGCTAGCGGGATATACACAGATACGCAGTATTTT. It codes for CSAIGLASGIYTDTQYF.